This T cell receptor beta chain originates from a study of OX40 agonist ivuxolimab in advanced cancers. Across the study: Two cutaneous melanoma patients and one hepatocellular carcinoma patient, three in all, had partial responses.

Study results and limitations: CD8+ T cells averaged more expanded clones than CD4+. Determination of antigen specificity was not performed for the expanded peripheral T cells.

The germline V gene encodes CDR1 SQVTM and CDR2 ANQGSEA. The CDR3 extends over 13 amino acids. The V end lost 7 bases, the J end lost 4 bases, and 11 bases lay between the germline ends. Details on this clone: Its specificity is not known.

Sequencing was performed with immunoSEQ multiplex PCR; in TCRdb, only in-frame clones are kept and a portion is missing. Of about 58,000 clones in the sample, roughly nine tenths are singletons; the top ten hold 9% to 15%. The rearrangement uses TRBV29-1 and TRBJ2-6; weak D call: TRBD2 (5 bases). The specimen was CD4+ or CD8+ T cells sorted from blood, collected in a trial of the OX40 agonist ivuxolimab. The source is an adult with an advanced solid tumor such as melanoma, head and neck, liver or kidney cancer. The DNA for the CDR3 is TGCAGCGCCAAAGGACTCGGGGCCAACGTCCTGACTTTC. The encoded protein is CSAKGLGANVLTF. Full variable domain (rest looked up from reference TRBV29-1 and TRBJ2-6): SAVISQKPSRDICQRGTSLTIQCQVDSQVTMMFWYRQQPGQSLTLIATANQGSEATYESGFVIDKFPISRPNLTFSTLTVSNMSPEDSSIYLCSAKGLGANVLTFGAGSRLTVL.